Detailed here is one T cell receptor (beta chain). What antigen it recognizes has not been identified. No much larger clone exists at a distance of one base, and base qualities are not known. V gives up 6 bases and J gives up 0 bases, and the segment between their germline ends measures 5 bases. The CDR3 spans 13 residues, from the cysteine through the phenylalanine. CDR3 DNA only is kept here, 39 bases in frame from base 1. CDR1 MGHRA and CDR2 YSYEKL are derived from the germline V gene. Donors were healthy HIV-negative adults with no recently reported acute infections or vaccinations. All donors were Caucasian adults living in Nashville, Tennessee, USA. CD4+ T cells were enriched by magnetic negative selection; naive cells were then positively selected on CD45RA, and the negative fraction formed the memory subset. Blood was collected by leukapheresis, and PBMCs were isolated by Ficoll-Histopaque density gradient centrifugation and then cryopreserved in liquid nitrogen vapor phase. Analytical flow cytometry was used to check the purity and quantity of each magnetically sorted T cell population. Genomic DNA was isolated from each sorted fraction and quantified by UV absorbance on a Nanodrop 2000c.

TCR CDR3 regions were amplified from genomic DNA by multiplex PCR using the deep immunoSEQ assay. Genomic DNA extracted from each cell subset was distributed evenly over all wells of several immunoSEQ 96-well plates, and each plate served as one replicate. For sorted subsets, each replicate PCR was loaded with approximately 0.2 ug genomic DNA, equivalent to roughly 30,000 T cell genomes. The purified libraries were quantified using a Qubit 3.0 fluorometer, sized with a Bioanalyzer 2100, and then quantified again using the KAPA Library Quantification kit. A separate single-read 150-cycle Illumina NextSeq 550 flow cell was used to sequence each immunoSEQ 96-well plate. The authors' pipeline ran thus. Because the immunoSEQ output included only junctional sequences and no quality scores, the filtering could not be the same as the filtering used for full-length reads. Sequences were annotated with PyIR, a Python wrapper for IgBLAST v1.9, using IMGT germline references to assign V/J genes and CDR3. Reads were removed for weak V/J assignments (E-value above 1e-6), missing CDR3, stop codons, out-of-frame junctions, or ambiguous translated residues. A V3J clonotype was defined by an identical inferred V gene, J gene, and CDR3 amino acid sequence. Percentage overlap between repertoires was computed as shared unique clonotypes divided by the size of the smaller repertoire. Repertoire richness was assessed with RTK rarefaction, the Chao1 estimator, and Recon v2.1 estimates of unobserved clonotypes. Generation probabilities were computed with OLGA for all TCRbeta clonotypes obtained by the gDNA method from several donors. TCRdb took this table from immuneACCESS and kept in-frame rearrangements with V and J called. Such tables lack part of the clones; where checked against another copy, unresolved V genes explain under half of the gap, and the rest is unexplained. From that table come the V and J calls and clone size; the DNA was used to work out D and trimming. The sample table shows about 980,000 clones, and over 75% are seen once. The leading ten clones occupy about 1.5% of the sample.

This record comes from a study of shared clonotypes between healthy human individuals (dated by TCRdb to about 2020). Notes on the research overall: The cohort included a few men and a couple of women between 18 and 49 years of age. Per donor, leukapheresis produced somewhere between about 0.85 and 10 billion PBMCs. Libraries were prepared and TCR repertoires were sequenced by different laboratories using diverse techniques, in order to increase sequencing depth and limit assay-specific biases. For each donor, CD4 naive and CD4 memory were each run on three plates, CD8 naive on two plates, and CD8 memory on one plate. The study deeply sequenced blood TCR repertoires of five healthy adults to estimate repertoire size and the extent of clonotype sharing between individuals.

Broad study findings and their caveats: Sampling was restricted to blood, and TCR repertoires in tissues likely differ from the TCR repertoires found in blood. Larger estimated clonotype richness was generally found for naive subsets than for memory subsets. Even with the large sequencing depth, rarefaction of the sorted-subset datasets indicated that sequencing was incomplete. Because the study included only a small number of donors, the genetic and exposure-history diversity represented was limited. About 4.5% of naive CD4, around 3.6% of naive CD8, roughly 2.5% of memory CD4, and less than 0.45% of memory CD8 clonotypes were shared across four donors. Pairwise subsampling led to the expectation that sequencing depth would affect the degree of clonotype sharing among donors. Compared with non-shared clonotypes, the clonotypes found in all four sorted-subset donors had higher generation probabilities.

Sequences were obtained from memory CD4+ T cells sorted from blood. In the paper's terms, the cell subset or site label means: CD45RA-negative fraction. The source of this sequence is a young man in good health. The chain is made from TRBV4-1 and TRBJ1-4; no D gene can be assigned with confidence. The DNA is TGCGCCAGCAGTCTTGCAACTAATGAAAAACTGTTTTTT. This translates into CASSLATNEKLFF.